These 27 T cell receptor beta chains came from one sample sequenced in a study of blood T cell repertoires in COVID-19. Produced via immunoSEQ multiplex PCR; TCRdb's table is partial and in-frame only. The data contain under 250,000 clones, approximately 88% of them singletons. The specimen was PBMCs or T cells enriched from blood (not recorded which). The origin of the receptors is a woman aged 25 to 39 who had been exposed to COVID-19.

The rearrangement links TRBV15 to TRBJ1-2; the match to TRBD1 covers 7 bases. V shed 6 bases and J 6 bases; nucleotides not matched to a gene: 7. This CDR3 has 13 amino acids. Per germline, CDR1 LNHNV and CDR2 YYDKDF (reference sequence). The CDR3 sequence: CATRAGTDDGYTF. The CDR3 DNA follows: TGTGCCACCAGAGCCGGGACAGATGATGGCTACACCTTC.

The chain uses TRBV5-1 and TRBJ2-1, with 16 bases aligning to TRBD2. Germline V lookup: CDR1 SGHRS, CDR2 YFSETQ. This CDR3 is built from 16 residues. The ends lost 4 bases at V and 5 bases at J; junction bases unmatched: 3. The CDR3 region is CASSAGLAGGNNEQFF. CDR3 nucleotides: TGCGCCAGCAGCGCGGGACTAGCGGGAGGGAACAATGAGCAGTTCTTC.

The chain is built from TRBV18 and TRBJ2-7, with 9 bases identical to TRBD1. This CDR3 comprises 15 residues. The germline V gene has CDR1 KGHSH and CDR2 LQKENI. V gave up 8 bases and J gave up 5 bases; unmatched junction bases: 13. The CDR3 coding sequence is TGTGCCAGCCATCCATTTGGGACAGGGTTCCACGAGCAGTACTTC. It codes for CASHPFGTGFHEQYF.

This clone was seen a few times. This chain connects TRBV28 to TRBJ2-2; D possibly corresponds to TRBD1 (6 bases). Trimming took 5 bases from V and 6 from J, leaving 16 bases between them. The germline gives CDR1 MDHEN, CDR2 SYDVKM. The CDR3 spans 15 residues. For the CDR3, the DNA is TGTGCCAGCAGTCCGACAGGTGATATGGCCGGGGAGCTGTTTTTT. This gives the protein CASSPTGDMAGELFF.

The chain has TRBV24-1 and TRBJ1-1; weak D call: TRBD1 (5 bases). Trimming shortened V by 5 bases and J by 5 bases, and 20 bases separated the two germline ends. Looked up from germline, CDR1 is KGHDR and CDR2 is SFDVKD. The CDR3 has 16 residues. The CDR3 DNA is TGTGCCACCAGTGGTTACCGTGACAGCCCTTTGACTGAAGCTTTCTTT. This translates into CATSGYRDSPLTEAFF.

The CDR3 DNA follows: TGTGCCAGCAGACCAGCGGGAGACGTACAAGAGACCCAGTACTTC. It translates to CASRPAGDVQETQYF. This chain connects TRBV27 to TRBJ2-5, with TRBD2 matching over 8 bases. The CDR3 is 15 amino acids. The J segment lost 2 bases and the V segment lost 6 bases, leaving 8 bases of the junction unmatched. Germline CDR1 MNHEY, CDR2 SMNVEV (reference sequence).

The rearrangement links TRBV3-1 (or the pseudogene TRBV3-2) to TRBJ2-1; 8 bases line up with TRBD2. The trim removed 1 base at V and 4 bases at J, leaving 9 bases unmatched. This CDR3 region has 17 residues. Germline lookup yields CDR1 LGHDT and CDR2 YNNKEL (reference sequence). The CDR3 region is CASSQASGGGLYNEQFF. DNA for the CDR3: TGTGCCAGCAGCCAAGCCTCCGGCGGGGGGCTGTACAATGAGCAGTTCTTC.

In nucleotides, the CDR3 is TGTGCCTGTCCCGGGGGTCGTACAGGATCACCCCTCCACTTT. This translates into CACPGGRTGSPLHF. The rearrangement uses TRBV30 and TRBJ1-6; D is perhaps TRBD1 (5 bases). The CDR3 consists of 14 residues. V lost 6 bases to trimming and J lost 10 bases, with 19 bases between them. Per the germline V gene, CDR1 is GTSNPN and CDR2 is SVGIG (reference sequence).

The chain is built from TRBV30 and TRBJ1-5; 11 positions agree with TRBD1. The germline V gene encodes CDR1 GTSNPN and CDR2 SVGIG (reference sequence). The CDR3 consists of 16 residues. With 4 bases clipped from V and 6 bases from J, the junction kept 11 bases outside the gene matches. The CDR3 sequence: CAWNAAGQGAGQPQHF. DNA for the CDR3: TGTGCCTGGAACGCGGCCGGACAGGGGGCGGGTCAGCCCCAGCATTTT.

The V call is TRBV13, the J call TRBJ2-1; no clear D gene. The CDR3 extends over 16 amino acids. V was shortened by 1 base and J by 5 bases, with 15 bases between the two germline ends. Germline assignment: CDR1 PRHDT and CDR2 FYEKMQ (reference sequence). For the CDR3, the DNA is TGTGCCAGCAGCTTAGTCGCAGATGTTTCGAACAATGAGCAGTTCTTC. It yields the protein CASSLVADVSNNEQFF.

The chain links TRBV19 to TRBJ1-2; D remains ambiguous. Germline CDR1 LNHDA, CDR2 SQIVND (reference sequence). V gave up 3 bases and J gave up 2 bases, with 10 bases separating them. The CDR3 is 14 residues long. Here the CDR3 reads CASSIEGANYGYTF. Written as DNA, the CDR3 is TGTGCCAGTAGTATTGAGGGAGCCAACTATGGCTACACCTTC. Supplemented by reference TRBV19 and TRBJ1-2, the full variable domain reads DGGITQSPKYLFRKEGQNVTLSCEQNLNHDAMYWYRQDPGQGLRLIYYSQIVNDFQKGDIAEGYSVSREKKESFPLTVTSAQKNPTAFYLCASSIEGANYGYTFGSGTRLTVV.

The chain joins TRBV28 to TRBJ2-1; perhaps TRBD1 as D (6 bases). Germline V gives CDR1 MDHEN, CDR2 SYDVKM. The CDR3 consists of 15 residues. Deletions cut 6 bases from V and 7 bases from J, with 19 bases between. CDR3 sequence (DNA): TGTGCCAGCAGGGTCTGGGGGCTGCGAGAGAATGAGCAGTTCTTC. It yields the protein CASRVWGLRENEQFF.

The chain is built from TRBV15 and TRBJ2-3; TRBD2 matches 10 bases. This CDR3 comprises 17 residues. The trim removed 0 bases at V and 1 base at J, leaving 4 bases unmatched. Germline assignment: CDR1 LNHNV and CDR2 YYDKDF (reference sequence). CDR3 coding DNA: TGTGCCACCAGCAGAGATAGCGGGGGGTCAGGCACAGATACGCAGTATTTT. It translates to CATSRDSGGSGTDTQYF.

This clone showed up just once. This chain links TRBV27 with TRBJ2-1; possible D gene TRBD1, 5 bases. Germline V gives CDR1 MNHEY, CDR2 SMNVEV (reference sequence). The CDR3 sequence is 16 residues long. Deletions cut 0 bases from V and 0 bases from J, with 9 bases between. This CDR3 is CASSLSGQSSYNEQFF. The CDR3 coding sequence is TGTGCCAGCAGTTTATCGGGGCAGAGCTCCTACAATGAGCAGTTCTTC.

The chain combines TRBV9 with TRBJ2-6; weak D call: TRBD2 (5 bases). CDR1 is SGDLS, CDR2 YYNGEE, per germline. V shed 4 bases and J shed 0 bases, with 8 bases lying between them. The CDR3 is 15 residues long. The CDR3 region has the DNA TGTGCCAGCAGCCAGCGGCCCTCTGGGGCCAACGTCCTGACTTTC. It yields the protein CASSQRPSGANVLTF.

This clone was observed once. The CDR3 region has the DNA TGTGCCAGCAGCTACGAACCGGGACTTACCGTCTACGAGCAGTACTTC. Translating gives CASSYEPGLTVYEQYF. This rearrangement joins TRBV5-5 to TRBJ2-7, with a tentative D call TRBD2 (6 bases). The germline CDR1 and CDR2 sequences are SGHKS and YYEKEE (reference sequence). Trimming cost V 3 bases and J 3 bases, with 19 bases left between them. The CDR3 extends over 16 amino acids. Variable domain in full (rest from reference TRBV5-5 and TRBJ2-7): DAGVTQSPTHLIKTRGQQVTLRCSPISGHKSVSWYQQVLGQGPQFIFQYYEKEERGRGNFPDRFSARQFPNYSSELNVNALLLGDSALYLCASSYEPGLTVYEQYFGPGTRLTVT.

This clone was found once. V gene TRBV19 combines with J gene TRBJ2-2; possible D gene TRBD1, 8 bases. CDR3 length equals 14 residues. The germline V gene encodes CDR1 LNHDA and CDR2 SQIVND (reference sequence). With 8 bases removed from V and 7 bases from J, the gap between germline ends came to 17 bases. CDR3 in DNA: TGTGCCAGTGCACAGGGGGGGGGCCACGGGGAGCTGTTTTTT. Its translation is CASAQGGGHGELFF.

The chain recombines TRBV28 with TRBJ2-7, with D perhaps matching TRBD2 (5 bases). Trimming pared 6 bases from V and 1 base from J, leaving 19 bases between. CDR3 length: 16 amino acids. Germline-derived CDR1 and CDR2 are MDHEN and SYDVKM. The CDR3 region has the DNA TGTGCCAGCAGCACCCGTAGGACTCCAGCTTCCTACGAGCAGTACTTC. This gives the protein CASSTRRTPASYEQYF.

The chain uses TRBV6-5 and TRBJ2-3; 9 bases line up with TRBD2. The CDR3 totals 16 residues. The trim removed 4 bases at V and 5 bases at J, leaving 10 bases unmatched. Germline lookup yields CDR1 MNHEY and CDR2 SVGAGI. This CDR3 reads CASSFPSGEGGDTQYF. CDR3 coding DNA: TGTGCCAGCAGTTTTCCTAGCGGGGAGGGCGGAGATACGCAGTATTTT.

The chain recombines TRBV7-2 with TRBJ2-1; 8 nucleotides match TRBD2. The CDR3 length is 12 residues. V lost 5 bases, J lost 16 bases, and 10 bases stayed unmatched. Germline V lookup: CDR1 SGHTA, CDR2 FQGNSA. DNA of the CDR3: TGTGCCAGCAGCGGGACTAGAGGAGGGAAATTCTTC. Protein sequence: CASSGTRGGKFF.

The chain joins TRBV7-3 to TRBJ2-2; 15 bases match TRBD2. V shed 5 bases and J 7 bases; nucleotides not matched to a gene: 17. CDR1 and CDR2 from the germline V gene are SGHTA and FQGTGA. The CDR3 contains 20 residues. The DNA of the CDR3 is TGTGCCAGCAGCGCGTCCCCGACGGGACTAGCGGGAGGAGCGATCGGGGAGCTGTTTTTT. It specifies CASSASPTGLAGGAIGELFF.

This clone turned up a few times. The rearrangement joins TRBV7-9 to TRBJ1-5, with 11 nucleotides matching TRBD1. The CDR3 runs to 15 residues. Germline V gene lookup returns CDR1 SEHNR and CDR2 FQNEAQ (reference sequence). Trimming took 5 bases from V and 5 from J; bases not matched to a gene: 5. The CDR3 is CASSQGTGGDQPQHF. The CDR3 DNA follows: TGTGCCAGCAGCCAGGGGACAGGGGGGGATCAGCCCCAGCATTTT.

DNA of the CDR3: TGTGCCACCAGCATAAGCAGGGGAAGCTATGGCTACACCTTC. Protein sequence: CATSISRGSYGYTF. This chain uses TRBV15 with TRBJ1-2; D perhaps matches TRBD1 (6 bases). Trimming took off 4 bases at V and 4 bases at J, with 13 bases between the two ends. Looked up from germline, CDR1 is LNHNV and CDR2 is YYDKDF (reference sequence). CDR3 length equals 14 residues. Full variable domain (missing parts from reference TRBV15 and TRBJ1-2): DAMVIQNPRYQVTQFGKPVTLSCSQTLNHNVMYWYQQKSSQAPKLLFHYYDKDFNNEADTPDNFQSRRPNTSFCFLDIRSPGLGDTAMYLCATSISRGSYGYTFGSGTRLTVV.

The rearrangement links TRBV7-3 to TRBJ2-2; no clear D gene. The V and J ends lost 5 bases and 2 bases respectively, with 3 bases between them. This CDR3 comprises 12 residues. Germline CDR1 is SGHTA and CDR2 is FQGTGA. The CDR3, as DNA: TGTGCCAGCAGCCCTAACACCGGGGAGCTGTTTTTT. Protein product: CASSPNTGELFF.

V gene TRBV5-1 combines with J gene TRBJ2-7; a weak D match, TRBD1 (6 bases). Germline lookup yields CDR1 SGHRS and CDR2 YFSETQ. This CDR3 is 15 amino acids long. Trimming cost V 0 bases and J 5 bases, with 15 bases left between them. The CDR3 is CASSLVRGTKNEQYF. The CDR3 DNA reads TGCGCCAGCAGCTTGGTTAGGGGGACGAAAAACGAGCAGTACTTC.

The chain links TRBV7-9 to TRBJ1-3, with D possibly TRBD1 on 6 matching bases. This CDR3 is built from 16 residues. In germline, CDR1 is SEHNR, CDR2 FQNEAQ (reference sequence). V was pared by 1 base and J by 5 bases, with 15 bases between. CDR3 in DNA: TGTGCCAGCAGCTTAGGACCCGCAGGGGAGAGAAACACCATATATTTT. Encoded protein: CASSLGPAGERNTIYF. Full variable domain (rest looked up from reference TRBV7-9 and TRBJ1-3): DTGVSQNPRHKITKRGQNVTFRCDPISEHNRLYWYRQTLGQGPEFLTYFQNEAQLEKSRLLSDRFSAERPKGSFSTLEIQRTEQGDSAMYLCASSLGPAGERNTIYFGEGSWLTVV.

The chain has TRBV7-2 and TRBJ1-5, with TRBD1 matching 10 bases. In germline, CDR1 is SGHTA, CDR2 FQGNSA. The V and J ends lost 1 base and 10 bases, in that order; junction bases with no gene match: 7. CDR3 length: 15 residues. The CDR3 spells CASSLEGQGLEPQHF. The CDR3 bases are TGTGCCAGCAGCTTAGAGGGACAGGGGCTGGAACCCCAGCATTTT.